These 2 T cell receptor beta chains were sequenced from one sample in a study of cytomegalovirus exposure and HLA in healthy donors. Vbeta (60) and Jbeta (13) primers were used in the PCR. TCRdb's copy holds only in-frame clones and misses some; the assay was immunoSEQ multiplex PCR. This specimen shows about 140,000 clones; the ten leading clones hold less than 3.5%. Sequences were obtained from PBMCs. The receptors originated from a man aged 35 to 55 in good health and CMV-seronegative.

The chain has TRBV10-3 and TRBJ2-1; 8 nucleotides line up with TRBD1. CDR3 length equals 13 residues. V dropped 7 bases and J dropped 6; count of bases not matched to a gene: 5. The germline V gene encodes CDR1 ENHRY and CDR2 SYGVKD. This CDR3 is CAITGQGTNEQFF. CDR3 in DNA: TGTGCCATCACAGGACAGGGTACCAATGAGCAGTTCTTC.

V gene TRBV28 combines with J gene TRBJ1-2, with D unresolved. Germline values: CDR1 MDHEN, CDR2 SYDVKM. V was pared by 6 bases and J by 2 bases, with 7 bases between. CDR3 length: 12 amino acids. CDR3 coding DNA: TGTGCCAGCAGGCCTCAGAACTATGGCTACACCTTC. It is translated as CASRPQNYGYTF.